A single sample gave rise to the 27 T cell receptor beta chains below, sequenced in a study of cytomegalovirus exposure and HLA in healthy donors (dated by TCRdb to 2016 to 2017). Libraries were built with the immunoSEQ multiplex PCR assay. For the multiplex PCR, a mixture combining 60 forward primers for TCR Vbeta segments and 13 reverse primers for TCR Jbeta segments was used. TCRdb obtained this table from immuneACCESS and retained in-frame rearrangements with V and J assigned. These tables miss some clones; where compared with another copy, unresolved V genes account for less than half of the shortfall, and the remainder is unexplained. The table for this sample lists about 130,000 clones; about 84% of them were counted only once. 3.5% to 4.5% of the sample is taken by the ten largest. The sequenced sample consisted of PBMCs. Every receptor here comes from a man between 18 and 29 years old in good health and CMV-seropositive.

About this clone itself: At one end the junction does not follow the germline gene, possibly because of a read error. The chain uses TRBV7-9 and TRBJ2-1; 8 bases are shared with TRBD2. CDR3 size: 14 residues. CDR1 and CDR2 from the germline V gene are SEHNR and FQNEAQ (reference sequence). This CDR3 is CSSSPPGGGGEQFF. The DNA for the CDR3 is TGTTCCAGCAGCCCACCCGGGGGGGGCGGTGAGCAGTTCTTC. The complete variable domain, with remaining parts taken from reference TRBV7-9 and TRBJ2-1, reads DTGVSQNPRHKITKRGQNVTFRCDPISEHNRLYWYRQTLGQGPEFLTYFQNEAQLEKSRLLSDRFSAERPKGSFSTLEIQRTEQGDSAMYLCSSSPPGGGGEQFFGPGTRLTVL.

The chain has TRBV19 and TRBJ2-5; 13 bases map to TRBD2. With the DNA end fitting TRBJ2-7 better, the J assignment may be wrong. The CDR3 runs to 18 residues. The germline gives CDR1 LNHDA, CDR2 SQIVND (reference sequence). DNA of the CDR3: TGTGCCAGTAGTATAGGACTAGCGGGAGGTTTCCGTCTGTCCGAGCAGTACTTC. It translates to CASSIGLAGGFRLSEQYF.

This rearrangement joins TRBV18 to TRBJ1-1; a weak D match, TRBD1 (6 bases). Trimming left V 3 bases short and J 3 bases short, with 14 bases between. This CDR3 spans 15 amino acids. Germline V gene sequence: CDR1 KGHSH, CDR2 LQKENI. CDR3: CASSPGAGDHTEAFF. The CDR3 DNA reads TGTGCCAGCTCACCGGGGGCAGGGGACCACACTGAAGCTTTCTTT.

This clone was recorded a few times. CDR3 sequence (DNA): TGTGCCAGTAGTATACGGCGGGACAGGGCCAATCAGCCCCAGCATTTT. Protein sequence: CASSIRRDRANQPQHF. The rearrangement joins TRBV19 to TRBJ1-5, with 9 bases aligning to TRBD1. V was pared by 2 bases and J by 3 bases, with 5 bases of the junction left unmatched. Germline assignment: CDR1 LNHDA and CDR2 SQIVND (reference sequence). This CDR3 contains 16 residues.

The chain joins TRBV30 to TRBJ1-1; D may be TRBD1 (5 bases). Germline assignment: CDR1 GTSNPN and CDR2 SVGIG (reference sequence). CDR3 length: 14 residues. V was pared by 4 bases and J by 1 base, with 13 bases between. The CDR3 here is CAWITPTGNTEAFF. The CDR3 bases are TGTGCCTGGATTACCCCTACAGGGAACACTGAAGCTTTCTTT.

This clone was detected only once. The chain joins TRBV19 to TRBJ1-1; D not certain. The CDR3 is 11 residues long. V lost 5 bases, J lost 12 bases, and 13 bases lay in between. The germline V gene encodes CDR1 LNHDA and CDR2 SQIVND (reference sequence). The CDR3 DNA reads TGTGCCAGTAGTTCGGGTAGGCGTTCTTTCTTT. This translates into CASSSGRRSFF.

This chain links TRBV6-5 with TRBJ2-5; 7 bases match TRBD1. The V gene's germline CDR1 is MNHEY and CDR2 SVGAGI. CDR3 length equals 15 residues. V shed 4 bases, J shed 5 bases, and the junction held 10 bases outside the gene matches. The CDR3: CASSWSADRDETQYF. The CDR3 nucleotides are TGTGCCAGCAGTTGGTCAGCTGACAGGGACGAGACCCAGTACTTC.

J is TRBJ2-3 and V is TRBV30; 9 bases map to TRBD1. Germline lookup yields CDR1 GTSNPN and CDR2 SVGIG (reference sequence). The CDR3 has 14 residues. V was clipped by 4 bases and J by 3 bases; unmatched bases: 5. CDR3 sequence (DNA): TGTGCCTGGATAGCCGGGACAGGGACAGATACGCAGTATTTT. The encoded protein is CAWIAGTGTDTQYF. Variable domain in full (rest from reference TRBV30 and TRBJ2-3): SQTIHQWPATLVQPVGSPLSLECTVEGTSNPNLYWYRQAAGRGLQLLFYSVGIGQISSEVPQNLSASRPQDRQFILSSKKLLLSDSGFYLCAWIAGTGTDTQYFGPGTRLTVL.

This clone appeared a few times. J is TRBJ1-4 and V is TRBV5-1, with D perhaps matching TRBD1 (5 bases). The length of the CDR3 is 17 residues. V was pared by 0 bases and J by 3 bases, with 15 bases between. Germline CDR1 is SGHRS and CDR2 is YFSETQ. The CDR3 sequence is CASSLGDEAGPNEKLFF. The DNA for the CDR3 is TGCGCCAGCAGCTTGGGGGATGAGGCAGGGCCTAATGAAAAACTGTTTTTT.

The chain links TRBV7-2 to TRBJ1-1; D gene unclear. V was cut by 6 bases and J by 0 bases, with 8 bases left in between. Germline V CDR1 and CDR2: SGHTA, FQGNSA. The CDR3 runs to 13 residues. The CDR3 coding sequence is TGTGCCAGCAGGAACAATTTGAACACTGAAGCTTTCTTT. This gives the protein CASRNNLNTEAFF.

The CDR3 loop is CASSFMSSGNTIYF. The CDR3 DNA sequence: TGTGCCAGCAGTTTTATGAGCTCTGGAAACACCATATATTTT. V and J are TRBV2 and TRBJ1-3; unclear D gene. Germline V CDR1 and CDR2: SNHLY, FYNNEI. The germline V and J ends were trimmed by 5 bases and 0 bases, with 8 bases remaining between them. The CDR3 is made up of 14 amino acids.

The rearrangement uses TRBV7-2 and TRBJ2-5, with D uncertain. The CDR3 extends over 13 amino acids. Germline loops: CDR1 SGHTA, CDR2 FQGNSA. V lost 5 bases and J 2 bases, leaving 9 bases between the germline ends. CDR3 protein: CASSPWAQETQYF. The CDR3 DNA follows: TGTGCCAGCAGCCCCTGGGCTCAAGAGACCCAGTACTTC.

The chain recombines TRBV5-6 with TRBJ2-3; TRBD1 agrees at 7 bases. The V gene end was trimmed by 4 bases and the J gene end by 12 bases; junction bases not matched to a gene: 17. The CDR3 is 15 amino acids. Germline-derived CDR1 and CDR2 are SGHDT and YYEEEE. The CDR3 loop is CASSPGTVFIGVQYF. CDR3 DNA sequence: TGTGCCAGCAGCCCCGGGACAGTCTTCATCGGCGTTCAGTATTTT.

J is TRBJ1-1 and V is TRBV7-2; D unclear. The V and J ends lost 3 bases and 0 bases respectively, with 11 bases between them. CDR3 length: 15 amino acids. The germline CDR1 and CDR2 sequences are SGHTA and FQGNSA. DNA of the CDR3: TGTGCCAGCAGCTTCTCCCTCGTAATGAACACTGAAGCTTTCTTT. Its protein is CASSFSLVMNTEAFF.

Written as DNA, the CDR3 is TGCGCCAGCAGTCGGGACAGCAAGCAGTACTTC. Protein: CASSRDSKQYF. This sequence joins TRBV5-1 and TRBJ2-7, with TRBD1 matching over 7 bases. Germline V gives CDR1 SGHRS, CDR2 YFSETQ. V gave up 5 bases and J gave up 8 bases; unmatched junction bases: 4. This CDR3 is built from 11 residues.

The J gene is TRBJ2-2, the V gene TRBV27; 7 bases map to TRBD2. The CDR3 consists of 16 residues. The germline CDR1 and CDR2 sequences are MNHEY and SMNVEV (reference sequence). The trim removed 7 bases at V and 0 bases at J, leaving 8 bases unmatched. The DNA of the CDR3 is TGTGCCAGCAATACCTGGCGGGGGACGAACACCGGGGAGCTGTTTTTT. Amino acid sequence: CASNTWRGTNTGELFF.

The V call is TRBV6-1, the J call TRBJ2-3; TRBD2 matches 9 bases. The J segment lost 2 bases and the V segment lost 6 bases, leaving 6 bases of the junction unmatched. From germline, CDR1 is MNHNS and CDR2 SASEGT. This CDR3 region has 15 residues. CDR3 sequence reads: CASRLTSGNTDTQYF. CDR3 coding DNA: TGTGCCAGCAGATTGACTAGCGGAAACACAGATACGCAGTATTTT.

This rearrangement joins TRBV9 to TRBJ2-7; 7 bases are a match to TRBD2. V lost 2 bases, J lost 7 bases, and 12 bases stayed unmatched. Germline values: CDR1 SGDLS, CDR2 YYNGEE. This CDR3 is 15 amino acids long. CDR3 DNA: TGTGCCAGCAGCGTCACGGCCGGGGCGGGGGTGGAGCAGTACTTC. As protein: CASSVTAGAGVEQYF.

This chain links TRBV30 with TRBJ2-2, with unresolved D. This CDR3 comprises 13 residues. V was pared by 2 bases and J by 7 bases, with 11 bases between. Germline V gene data show CDR1 as GTSNPN and CDR2 as SVGIG (reference sequence). The CDR3 coding sequence is TGTGCCTGGAGTAGTTTGGGCATCGGGGAGCTGTTTTTT. Translation: CAWSSLGIGELFF. Full variable domain (outside the CDR3, taken from reference TRBV30 and TRBJ2-2): SQTIHQWPATLVQPVGSPLSLECTVEGTSNPNLYWYRQAAGRGLQLLFYSVGIGQISSEVPQNLSASRPQDRQFILSSKKLLLSDSGFYLCAWSSLGIGELFFGEGSRLTVL.

The chain couples TRBV5-4 to TRBJ1-1; no reliable D call. The CDR3 has 14 residues. V was pared by 1 base and J by 0 bases, with 7 bases between. The germline V gene encodes CDR1 SGHNT and CDR2 YYREEE (reference sequence). CDR3 in DNA: TGTGCCAGCAGCTTGCCACAGATGAACACTGAAGCTTTCTTT. Its translation: CASSLPQMNTEAFF.

This chain links TRBV18 with TRBJ2-7; 7 positions match TRBD1. CDR1 is KGHSH, CDR2 LQKENI, per germline. V gave up 2 bases and J gave up 3 bases; unmatched junction bases: 4. The CDR3 has 14 amino acids. CDR3 in amino acids: CASSPGQANYEQYF. The CDR3, as DNA: TGTGCCAGCTCACCAGGACAGGCTAACTACGAGCAGTACTTC.

The chain is built from TRBV7-8 and TRBJ1-1; D is ambiguous. This CDR3 has 12 amino acids. The V gene lost 5 bases and the J gene lost 5 bases, with 9 bases spanning the gap. The germline CDR1 and CDR2 sequences are SGHVS and FQNEAQ. The CDR3 is CASSGRDTEAFF. As DNA, the CDR3 is TGTGCCAGCAGCGGGAGGGATACTGAAGCTTTCTTT.

The gene calls are TRBV5-8 and TRBJ2-1; 8 bases are shared with TRBD1. V gave up 2 bases and J gave up 2 bases; unmatched junction bases: 6. The CDR3 loop spans 16 amino acids. CDR1 is SGHTS, CDR2 YDEGEE, per germline. The CDR3 DNA follows: TGTGCCAGCAGCTTATCCGGGGACAGGCCCTACAATGAGCAGTTCTTC. Translation gives CASSLSGDRPYNEQFF.

In this sample, this clone turned up once. The chain is built from TRBV29-1 and TRBJ1-2; TRBD1 might be the D (6 bases). This CDR3 contains 13 residues. Germline values: CDR1 SQVTM, CDR2 ANQGSEA. Trimming removed 5 bases at V and 2 bases at J, with 12 bases between. CDR3 nucleotides: TGCAGCGTTCCGGACAGATTAAACTATGGCTACACCTTC. It yields the protein CSVPDRLNYGYTF.

The chain links TRBV7-8 to TRBJ2-3; D is possibly TRBD1 (6 bases). Germline assignment: CDR1 SGHVS and CDR2 FQNEAQ. The CDR3 is 16 amino acids. Deletions cut 1 base from V and 11 bases from J, with 22 bases between. The CDR3 DNA sequence: TGTGCCAGCAGCTTAGTGGGGGCAGGAGGTGCGGCTGGGCAGTATTTT. Its protein product is CASSLVGAGGAAGQYF.

The rearrangement joins TRBV7-9 to TRBJ2-7, with TRBD2 identical over 7 bases. The germline gives CDR1 SEHNR, CDR2 FQNEAQ (reference sequence). The CDR3 has 13 residues. Written as DNA, the CDR3 is TGTGCAGGGGAGGGCGTCACCTCCTACGAGCAGTACTTC. Translation gives CAGEGVTSYEQYF.

The chain recombines TRBV27 with TRBJ1-2; 9 bases fit TRBD1. This CDR3 region has 13 residues. CDR1 is MNHEY and CDR2 is SMNVEV in the germline V gene (reference sequence). Losses at the gene ends were 5 bases for V and 6 bases for J; bases not matched to a gene: 4. The CDR3 sequence is CASSAGQGNGYTF. The CDR3 nucleotides read TGTGCCAGCAGTGCTGGACAGGGGAATGGCTACACCTTC.